Following are 27 T cell receptor beta chains from one sample sequenced in a study of identical twins. TCRdb independently ran MiXCR on the 5' RACE reads; one entry per CDR3 protein. The sample includes around 510,000 distinct CDR3 sequences, approximately 15% of them seen just once. Another study also made use of these data, one on yellow fever vaccine responses in identical twins.

Sequenced input: CD4+ T cells sorted from blood. The receptors shown here come from a woman aged 18-30 years in good health.

This clonotype was observed at least ten times. J is TRBJ2-1 and V is TRBV4-2; the match to TRBD2 covers 10 bases. Germline V gene data show CDR1 as LGHNA and CDR2 as YNFKEQ. The CDR3 loop spans 18 amino acids. The ends lost 0 bases at V and 3 bases at J; junction bases unmatched: 8. The CDR3: CASSQEDSGRSVYNEQFF. The CDR3 DNA is TGTGCCAGCAGCCAAGAAGATAGCGGGAGGAGTGTCTACAATGAGCAGTTCTTC.

The chain couples TRBV4-3 to TRBJ2-2; the match to TRBD2 covers 15 bases. J was trimmed by 2 bases and V by 6 bases; bases with no gene match: 4. The germline gives CDR1 LGHNA, CDR2 YSLEER. This CDR3 is built from 17 residues. CDR3 sequence: CASRPGLAGGNTGELFF. CDR3 nucleotide sequence: TGCGCCAGCAGACCGGGACTAGCGGGGGGAAACACCGGGGAGCTGTTTTTT.

The gene calls are TRBV27 and TRBJ2-2; D possibly corresponds to TRBD2 (5 bases). CDR1 is MNHEY and CDR2 is SMNVEV in the germline V gene (reference sequence). The V end lost 2 bases, the J end lost 5 bases, and 15 bases lay between the germline ends. There are 16 residues in the CDR3. CDR3 region: CASSLDSGKVTGELFF. The CDR3 DNA is TGTGCCAGCAGTTTAGATTCGGGGAAGGTTACCGGGGAGCTGTTTTTT.

This clonotype was seen a few times. This chain joins TRBV10-3 and TRBJ2-3; no definite D call. Germline V gene lookup returns CDR1 ENHRY and CDR2 SYGVKD. With 8 bases removed from V and 0 bases from J, the gap between germline ends came to 12 bases. The CDR3 is 14 amino acids. CDR3 residues: CAIRQAASTDTQYF. The CDR3 DNA reads TGTGCCATCCGGCAGGCCGCTAGCACAGATACGCAGTATTTT.

This CDR3 is CASSELGTGGLEQYF. In DNA form, the CDR3 reads TGTGCCAGCAGTGAACTCGGGACAGGGGGTCTCGAGCAGTACTTC. The chain recombines TRBV6-1 with TRBJ2-7; 11 bases are a match to TRBD1. The CDR3 loop spans 15 amino acids. Germline values: CDR1 MNHNS, CDR2 SASEGT. The V and J ends lost 2 bases and 6 bases, in that order; junction bases with no gene match: 6.

This clonotype was recorded a few times. The gene calls are TRBV20-1 and TRBJ2-1; possibly TRBD2 for D (5 bases). The CDR3 length is 13 residues. V was clipped by 3 bases and J by 7 bases, with 13 bases between them. Germline values: CDR1 DFQATT, CDR2 SNEGSKA (reference sequence). The CDR3 sequence: CSASALVKNEQFF. The CDR3 nucleotides read TGCAGTGCTAGCGCACTAGTCAAAAATGAGCAGTTCTTC.

In DNA form, the CDR3 reads TGCAGTGCTAGAGTTGCTAGCTTGGGCGAGCAGTACTTC. This translates into CSARVASLGEQYF. The chain carries TRBV20-1 and TRBJ2-7; D might be TRBD2 (5 bases). V lost 1 base and J 6 bases, leaving 13 bases between the germline ends. The CDR3 totals 13 residues. Germline values: CDR1 DFQATT, CDR2 SNEGSKA (reference sequence).

V gene TRBV5-1 combines with J gene TRBJ2-7; 7 nucleotides align to TRBD1. The germline V gene encodes CDR1 SGHRS and CDR2 YFSETQ. The CDR3 consists of 14 residues. V lost 2 bases to trimming and J lost 1 base; unmatched junction nucleotides: 3. Written as DNA, the CDR3 is TGCGCCAGCAGCTTAGGGGGCGTATCCTACGAGCAGTACTTC. It yields the protein CASSLGGVSYEQYF. Supplemented by reference TRBV5-1 and TRBJ2-7, the full variable domain reads KAGVTQTPRYLIKTRGQQVTLSCSPISGHRSVSWYQQTPGQGLQFLFEYFSETQRNKGNFPGRFSGRQFSNSRSEMNVSTLELGDSALYLCASSLGGVSYEQYFGPGTRLTVT.

This clonotype has ten or more counts. The chain recombines TRBV28 with TRBJ2-6; D unresolved. This CDR3 region has 13 residues. Between the trimmed V and J ends, which lost 2 bases and 4 bases, there was a span of 3 bases. The germline CDR1 and CDR2 sequences are MDHEN and SYDVKM. The CDR3 loop reads CASSLQGANVLTF. The CDR3 DNA reads as TGTGCCAGCAGTTTACAAGGGGCCAACGTCCTGACTTTC.

This chain joins TRBV20-1 and TRBJ2-3; D call uncertain. Germline values: CDR1 DFQATT, CDR2 SNEGSKA (reference sequence). The CDR3 contains 13 residues. Trimming removed 3 bases from V and 2 bases from J, with 9 bases in between. Written as DNA, the CDR3 is TGCAGTGCTAGTTGGGGTTACACAGATACGCAGTATTTT. It specifies CSASWGYTDTQYF.

This clonotype was seen a few times. The chain employs TRBV7-2 and TRBJ2-1, with 7 bases identical to TRBD2. From germline, CDR1 is SGHTA and CDR2 FQGNSA. Losses at the gene ends were 0 bases for V and 0 bases for J; bases not matched to a gene: 5. The CDR3 runs to 17 residues. DNA of the CDR3: TGTGCCAGCAGCTTAGCGCTAGCGGAGAGCTCCTACAATGAGCAGTTCTTC. Protein product: CASSLALAESSYNEQFF.

Ten or more counts support this clonotype. V is TRBV11-2 and J is TRBJ1-1, with D maybe TRBD1 (6 bases). The CDR3 totals 13 residues. Germline CDR1 SGHAT, CDR2 FQNNGV. The ends were cut back, 5 bases at V and 11 bases at J, with 18 bases in the middle. The CDR3 DNA reads TGTGCCAGCAGCCCTACCACAGGGCTTGACGCTTTCTTT. Translation gives CASSPTTGLDAFF.

In its sample, this clonotype was seen a few times. The rearrangement uses TRBV20-1 and TRBJ1-5; possibly TRBD1 for D (5 bases). V lost 3 bases to trimming and J lost 3 bases, with 12 bases between them. Germline CDR1 reads DFQATT; CDR2 reads SNEGSKA (reference sequence). This CDR3 has 14 residues. Here the CDR3 DNA reads TGCAGTGCTAGTTGGGGCACTGACAATCAGCCCCAGCATTTT. It yields the protein CSASWGTDNQPQHF.

V gene TRBV20-1 combines with J gene TRBJ2-3; the match to TRBD2 covers 16 bases. V gave up 2 bases and J gave up 9 bases; unmatched junction bases: 11. The CDR3 is 17 amino acids. From germline, CDR1 is DFQATT and CDR2 SNEGSKA (reference sequence). CDR3 bases: TGCAGTGCTAGATCCCGCGGGACTAGCGGGGGGGCTATCACGCAGTATTTT. Protein: CSARSRGTSGGAITQYF.

A few counts support this clonotype. DNA for the CDR3: TGCAGTGCTAAGGCAGGCTTTGGCTACACCTTC. Protein: CSAKAGFGYTF. This chain uses TRBV20-1 with TRBJ1-2; D unresolved. From germline, CDR1 is DFQATT and CDR2 SNEGSKA (reference sequence). The ends were cut back, 4 bases at V and 7 bases at J, with 10 bases in the middle. CDR3 length equals 11 residues.

In regard to this clonotype: This may be a read error: a much more frequent sequence differs by one nucleotide. This chain uses TRBV29-1 with TRBJ2-3; TRBD2 might be the D (7 bases). The CDR3 length is 15 residues. Deletions cut 3 bases from V and 0 bases from J, with 13 bases between. CDR1 is SQVTM, CDR2 ANQGSEA, per germline. The CDR3 reads CSVEGGGASTDTQYF. The DNA of the CDR3 is TGCAGCGTTGAGGGCGGGGGCGCTAGCACAGATACGCAGTATTTT.

The chain combines TRBV28 with TRBJ2-3; perhaps TRBD2 as D (6 bases). From germline, CDR1 is MDHEN and CDR2 SYDVKM. V was trimmed by 4 bases and J by 2 bases, leaving 13 bases between them. This CDR3 has 15 amino acids. In nucleotides, the CDR3 is TGTGCCAGCAGTTACGCGGGACTGAACACAGATACGCAGTATTTT. Protein sequence: CASSYAGLNTDTQYF.

This clonotype was observed a handful of times. The rearrangement links TRBV20-1 to TRBJ2-7, with 10 bases identical to TRBD2. After removal of 6 bases from V and 0 bases from J, the junction contained 11 bases not matched to a gene. Germline CDR1 DFQATT, CDR2 SNEGSKA (reference sequence). The CDR3 totals 16 residues. CDR3 loop: CSAKMGLAQSSYEQYF. DNA for the CDR3: TGCAGTGCAAAAATGGGACTAGCGCAAAGCTCCTACGAGCAGTACTTC.

The rearrangement links TRBV15 to TRBJ2-6; D not certain. Trimming cost V 6 bases and J 0 bases, with 15 bases left between them. CDR1 is LNHNV and CDR2 is YYDKDF in the germline V gene (reference sequence). The CDR3 runs 17 residues. The CDR3 here is CATRTGLGSSGANVLTF. DNA of the CDR3: TGTGCCACCAGGACCGGGCTCGGATCCTCTGGGGCCAACGTCCTGACTTTC.

This clonotype has only a few counts. V and J are TRBV30 and TRBJ2-2, with D possibly matching TRBD1 (6 bases). Germline CDR1 and CDR2: GTSNPN and SVGIG (reference sequence). V was cut by 3 bases and J by 1 base, with 6 bases left in between. The CDR3 contains 13 residues. CDR3 bases: TGTGCCTGGAGAGGGGGGAACACCGGGGAGCTGTTTTTT. Protein product: CAWRGGNTGELFF.

The V call is TRBV12-3 or TRBV12-4, the J call TRBJ2-1; TRBD2 might be the D (6 bases). There are 15 residues in the CDR3. V shed 3 bases and J shed 7 bases, with 16 bases lying between them. The CDR3 loop reads CASSLGGMGENEQFF. The CDR3 DNA is TGTGCCAGCAGTTTGGGGGGTATGGGGGAGAATGAGCAGTTCTTC.

The sample holds a few counts of this clonotype. The rearrangement joins TRBV20-1 to TRBJ2-4, with TRBD2 matching over 9 bases. V was pared by 5 bases and J by 2 bases, with 4 bases of the junction left unmatched. The CDR3 contains 14 residues. CDR1 and CDR2 (germline): DFQATT, SNEGSKA (reference sequence). CDR3: CSAAAGGPKNIQYF. Here the CDR3 DNA reads TGCAGTGCTGCCGCGGGAGGGCCCAAAAACATTCAGTACTTC.

This chain links TRBV30 with TRBJ2-3; D call uncertain. There are 12 residues in the CDR3. V lost 2 bases and J 1 base, leaving 4 bases between the germline ends. Germline CDR1 is GTSNPN and CDR2 is SVGIG (reference sequence). CDR3: CAWSPGTDTQYF. DNA for the CDR3: TGTGCCTGGAGTCCAGGCACAGATACGCAGTATTTT.

This clonotype was counted between two and nine times. The chain is built from TRBV15 and TRBJ2-1, with 8 bases that match TRBD2. This CDR3 is 15 amino acids long. Germline V lookup: CDR1 LNHNV, CDR2 YYDKDF (reference sequence). The J segment lost 10 bases and the V segment lost 0 bases, leaving 8 bases of the junction unmatched. The CDR3 DNA reads as TGTGCCACCAGCAGAGATCCGGGGGGGCGAACCGAGCAGTTCTTC. It encodes CATSRDPGGRTEQFF. Based on the CDR3 plus reference TRBV15 and TRBJ2-1, the full variable domain is DAMVIQNPRYQVTQFGKPVTLSCSQTLNHNVMYWYQQKSSQAPKLLFHYYDKDFNNEADTPDNFQSRRPNTSFCFLDIRSPGLGDTAMYLCATSRDPGGRTEQFFGPGTRLTVL.

This clonotype has only a few counts. The V and J genes are TRBV28 and TRBJ2-7; 7 nucleotides match TRBD1. V dropped 5 bases and J dropped 3; count of bases not matched to a gene: 22. CDR3 length: 19 residues. Germline assignment: CDR1 MDHEN and CDR2 SYDVKM. CDR3 sequence: CASSTPFRKLGTDDYEQYF. The CDR3, as DNA: TGTGCCAGCAGTACACCATTTCGAAAACTCGGGACAGACGACTACGAGCAGTACTTC.

This clonotype was detected a few times. The rearrangement uses TRBV6-5 and TRBJ2-1; tentative D call: TRBD1 (5 bases). Trimming removed 6 bases at V and 7 bases at J, with 19 bases between. Germline values: CDR1 MNHEY, CDR2 SVGAGI. CDR3 length: 15 residues. Written as DNA, the CDR3 is TGTGCCAGCAGCCTAGGGGCTAGAGTAAAAAATGAGCAGTTCTTC. Its protein is CASSLGARVKNEQFF.

In this sample, this clonotype turned up a few times. The V and J genes are TRBV24-1 and TRBJ1-5; no definite D call. The V end was cut by 3 bases, the J end by 0 bases, with 11 bases between. CDR1 KGHDR and CDR2 SFDVKD come from the germline V gene. CDR3 length: 16 residues. The DNA for the CDR3 is TGTGCCACCAGTGATGCGGCGTTCGATAGCAATCAGCCCCAGCATTTT. Residues: CATSDAAFDSNQPQHF.